Described below is a single T cell receptor (delta chain) sequence and its context. The antigen is unknown. RNA was extracted from the cells and then reverse transcribed. Multiplex PCR used pooled V-gene forward primers and a constant-region reverse primer to amplify CDR3s. TCRdb re-called the multiplex PCR reads through CATT. Counted here are more than 50,000 delta-chain clones, over 12% occurring once; the ten biggest clones make up about 0.35%. The trim removed 0 bases at V and 1 base at J, leaving 9 bases unmatched. Looked up from germline, CDR1 is TSWWSYY and CDR2 is QGS. The CDR3 covers 18 residues. This sample was included in a study of Vδ1+ human thymocytes. Broader study findings: Unlike peripheral blood Vdelta1+ controls, thymic delta-chain sequences included around 21% Vdelta2 and few Vdelta3. Thymic TRG and TRD repertoires appeared highly polyclonal.

This sequence joins TRDV1 and TRDJ1; 9 positions match TRDD3. This TCR was sampled from a girl less than two years old who had congenital heart surgery. The sample was Vdelta1+ gamma-delta thymocytes from the thymus. The sample's subset: FACS-sorted CD3+ TCRalphabeta- TCRVdelta1+ TCRVdelta2- thymocytes. The CDR3 bases are TGTGCTCTTGGGGAACTACCCGGTACTGGGGGAGGCACCGATAAACTCATCTTT. It is translated as CALGELPGTGGGTDKLIF.